The 14 T cell receptor beta chains listed next were all sequenced from one sample in a study of cytomegalovirus exposure and HLA in healthy donors (dated 2017 in TCRdb). Libraries were constructed by the immunoSEQ multiplex PCR assay. The multiplex PCR relied on a mix of 60 forward primers for TCR Vbeta segments and 13 reverse primers for TCR Jbeta segments. Not all clones reach the TCRdb copy of this immuneACCESS table, which keeps in-frame sequences only. Checked studies attribute under half of the gap to unresolved V genes and leave the rest unexplained. This sample lists 150,000 to 200,000 clones; 75% to 80% were detected once. Approximately 2.9% of the sample is in the top ten clones. Source material: PBMCs. The source is a female donor in good health and CMV-seronegative.

The V and J genes are TRBV7-9 and TRBJ1-2; D is perhaps TRBD1 (6 bases). V was trimmed by 5 bases and J by 0 bases, leaving 25 bases between them. This CDR3 has 19 amino acids. Germline CDR1 is SEHNR and CDR2 is FQNEAQ (reference sequence). The CDR3 sequence: CASSPKTGTPKGANYGYTF. The CDR3 region has the DNA TGTGCCAGCAGCCCAAAAACAGGGACGCCAAAAGGAGCTAACTATGGCTACACCTTC.

The V gene is TRBV14, the J gene TRBJ2-1; the match to TRBD2 covers 10 bases. This CDR3 contains 18 residues. The V gene end was trimmed by 8 bases and the J gene end by 5 bases; junction bases not matched to a gene: 18. Germline lookup yields CDR1 SGHDN and CDR2 FVKESK. CDR3 nucleotide sequence: TGTGCCAGCCGGCTAGCGGGGGCCTTATCGGGGGTTAACAATGAGCAGTTCTTC. It specifies CASRLAGALSGVNNEQFF.

The chain joins TRBV5-5 to TRBJ2-7, with D possibly being TRBD2 (6 bases). This CDR3 is built from 14 residues. Trimming removed 4 bases from V and 5 bases from J, with 16 bases in between. Germline loops: CDR1 SGHKS, CDR2 YYEKEE (reference sequence). The CDR3 here is CASSIGRTNNEQYF. CDR3 bases: TGTGCCAGCAGCATCGGGAGAACTAATAACGAGCAGTACTTC.

The chain links TRBV7-9 to TRBJ2-2, with TRBD2 as a possible D gene (6 bases). In germline, CDR1 is SEHNR, CDR2 FQNEAQ (reference sequence). Trimming took 1 base from V and 3 from J, leaving 12 bases between them. There are 16 residues in the CDR3. CDR3 loop: CASSLETSRHTGELFF. The CDR3 DNA reads TGTGCCAGCAGCTTAGAAACTAGCCGACACACCGGGGAGCTGTTTTTT.

This clone has only one observation. The chain links TRBV9 to TRBJ2-3; 8 bases fit TRBD2. Per the germline V gene, CDR1 is SGDLS and CDR2 is YYNGEE. Trimming took 0 bases from V and 8 from J; bases not matched to a gene: 8. This CDR3 has 15 amino acids. CDR3 loop: CASSVVGSGIATQYF. CDR3 sequence (DNA): TGTGCCAGCAGCGTAGTAGGTAGCGGGATAGCTACGCAGTATTTT.

This chain joins TRBV7-2 and TRBJ2-7; D remains unclear. The germline V gene has CDR1 SGHTA and CDR2 FQGNSA. V was clipped by 1 base and J by 0 bases, with 19 bases between them. This CDR3 comprises 18 residues. The CDR3 DNA reads TGTGCCAGCAGCTTAGATCTTGGTGTGACTGCTCTCTCCTACGAGCAGTACTTC. This gives the protein CASSLDLGVTALSYEQYF.

This chain joins TRBV10-3 and TRBJ2-2; 7 positions agree with TRBD1. CDR3 size: 14 residues. CDR1 and CDR2 (germline): ENHRY, SYGVKD. V trimming: 2 bases; J trimming: 6 bases; junction bases outside the gene matches: 3. This CDR3 reads CAISETTGAGELFF. DNA of the CDR3: TGTGCCATCAGTGAGACTACAGGGGCCGGGGAGCTGTTTTTT.

The chain joins TRBV7-6 to TRBJ2-5; possible D gene TRBD1, 5 bases. Germline V gene lookup returns CDR1 SGHVS and CDR2 FNYEAQ. This CDR3 has 15 amino acids. Trimming pared 5 bases from V and 4 bases from J, leaving 17 bases between. The CDR3 coding sequence is TGTGCCAGCAGCCACTACCGACAGTCGGTAGAGACCCAGTACTTC. Translated, it gives CASSHYRQSVETQYF. The full variable domain, with the rest looked up from reference TRBV7-6 and TRBJ2-5, is GAGVSQSPRYKVTKRGQDVALRCDPISGHVSLYWYRQALGQGPEFLTYFNYEAQQDKSGLPNDRFSAERPEGSISTLTIQRTEQRDSAMYRCASSHYRQSVETQYFGPGTRLLVL.

V and J are TRBV5-1 and TRBJ2-1, with 7 nucleotides matching TRBD2. The CDR3 is 15 amino acids. The trim removed 0 bases at V and 4 bases at J, leaving 4 bases unmatched. Germline CDR1 and CDR2: SGHRS and YFSETQ. The CDR3 is CASSLVGGGYNEQFF. The CDR3 region has the DNA TGCGCCAGCAGCTTGGTGGGGGGGGGATACAATGAGCAGTTCTTC.

J is TRBJ2-3 and V is TRBV6-5, with D possibly TRBD2 on 5 matching bases. V gave up 6 bases and J gave up 7 bases, with 11 bases separating them. Per the germline V gene, CDR1 is MNHEY and CDR2 is SVGAGI. The CDR3 is 12 amino acids. CDR3 in amino acids: CASRGSEHTQYF. CDR3 bases: TGTGCCAGCAGAGGTAGCGAGCATACGCAGTATTTT.

V usage is TRBV4-1 and J usage is TRBJ2-7; 7 nucleotides agree with TRBD2. The CDR3 has 14 residues. The V segment lost 5 bases and the J segment 0 bases; nucleotides outside the gene matches: 4. The germline gives CDR1 MGHRA, CDR2 YSYEKL. CDR3 in DNA: TGCGCCAGCAGCGCTCTAGCGGCCTCCTACGAGCAGTACTTC. It is translated as CASSALAASYEQYF.

V gene TRBV28 combines with J gene TRBJ1-1; D may be TRBD1 (6 bases). The CDR3 has 16 residues. The germline gives CDR1 MDHEN, CDR2 SYDVKM. V dropped 5 bases and J dropped 0 bases, with 16 bases sitting between them. CDR3 nucleotide sequence: TGTGCCAGCAGTATCTCCGGGGGGGCTGTGAACACTGAAGCTTTCTTT. It yields the protein CASSISGGAVNTEAFF.

This clone was observed a few times. The chain has TRBV14 and TRBJ2-7; the match to TRBD1 covers 10 bases. The CDR3 is made up of 15 amino acids. Germline CDR1 is SGHDN and CDR2 is FVKESK. Trimming cost V 5 bases and J 4 bases; bases outside gene matches: 8. CDR3 sequence (DNA): TGTGCCAGCAGCTCCGGGACAGGGGTTTTGTACGAGCAGTACTTC. This gives the protein CASSSGTGVLYEQYF.

Remarks on this clone: Germline is not matched at one junction end, which may reflect a read error. The rearrangement uses TRBV7-9 and TRBJ1-2; D is unresolved. The CDR3 has 15 amino acids. Germline values: CDR1 SEHNR, CDR2 FQNEAQ (reference sequence). For the CDR3, the DNA is TGTTCCAGCAGCTTAGCGGGAGGATCTAACTATGGCTACACCTTC. Protein: CSSSLAGGSNYGYTF.